Below, one T cell receptor (beta chain) is given with its context. Its specificity is not known. The V end lost 1 base, the J end lost 7 bases, and 19 bases lay between the germline ends. Germline lookup yields CDR1 SGHTA and CDR2 FQGNSA. The CDR3 has 16 amino acids. The data stem from a study of T cell repertoires in cytomegalovirus infection. Study background: Epitope selection comprised recently identified HLA-C-restricted CMV epitopes and well-studied HLA-B-restricted CMV epitopes. General study findings and limits: Ex vivo responses were dominated by HLA-C-restricted CMV-specific TCR beta clonotypes. Pooled public TCR beta family frequency picked out CMV carriers with the relevant HLA.

TCRdb recomputed calls from the reads with MiXCR, one row per CDR3 protein. The repertoire has about 350,000 distinct CDR3 sequences, about 35% of them found once; the top ten carry 13%. The sequences come from cultured PBMCs, collected from culture after CMV antigen stimulation. The chain links TRBV7-2 to TRBJ1-2; a possible D gene is TRBD1 (5 bases). This TCR was sampled from a human donor in good health (CMV status not recorded). Some clones in this sample may be carry-over from other donors' samples. The CDR3 region is CASSLEPGPSGGGYTF. Written as DNA, the CDR3 is TGTGCCAGCAGCTTAGAGCCGGGACCGAGTGGGGGTGGCTACACCTTC.